The present T cell receptor (beta chain) was sequenced within a study of blood T cell repertoires in COVID-19. Sequencing was performed with immunoSEQ multiplex PCR; in TCRdb, only in-frame clones are kept and a portion is missing. The sample has about 100,000 clones; approximately 84% are singletons. The CDR3 is made up of 14 amino acids. The germline CDR1 and CDR2 sequences are MDHEN and SYDVKM. Trimming took off 4 bases at V and 3 bases at J, with 12 bases between the two ends. This sequence was found in a woman aged 55-70 years with acute or convalescent COVID-19. Sequenced sample: peripheral blood. This rearrangement joins TRBV28 to TRBJ1-1; D gene ambiguous. CDR3 in amino acids: CASSSGEPHTEAFF. The CDR3 DNA reads as TGTGCCAGCAGTTCCGGGGAACCACACACTGAAGCTTTCTTT.